Here is one TCR beta chain with its context. The antigen is unknown. CDR3 length: 16 amino acids. The V gene's germline CDR1 is MNHEY and CDR2 SMNVEV (reference sequence). Reprocessing the 5' RACE reads, TCRdb reports a single entry for every CDR3 protein and omits DNA. This repertoire includes 300,000 to 500,000 distinct CDR3 sequences. This entry is derived from a study of T cells expressing NK-cell markers. Findings of the study overall: The CD3+CD56-NKG2C+ fraction of a handful of donors was also led by these clonotypes. Whether expanded NKG2C+ T cell clones were HCMV-specific remained unclear.

J is TRBJ2-4 and V is TRBV27; lacking DNA, the TRBD2 call made by TCRdb goes unchecked. This TCR was sampled from a woman in her fifties or sixties in good health. The sample taken for sequencing was blood T cells: a sorted CD56 or NKG2C T cell subset, CD4+ or CD8+ T cells, or bulk PBMC T cells (not recorded which). CDR3 amino acids: CASSLFVAGAKNIQYF.